The 8 T cell receptor beta chains in this list originate from one sample, sequenced in a study of T cells in Graves' hyperthyroidism and ophthalmopathy (dated 2019 in TCRdb). The library was made by multiplex PCR. Sequencing used an Illumina HiSeq 2000. Amplification of TCR beta CDR3 regions was carried out from RNA transcripts. The first round of RT-PCR for the TCR CDR3 was performed with the HTBI primer set and the Qiagen OneStep RT-PCR kit. Using fastp at Q25 and MiXCR, TCRdb reprocessed the public reads and kept productive beta chains. CDR3 protein duplicates are merged, each entry listing the most common genes and DNA. Within this sample are more than 350,000 distinct CDR3 sequences, with roughly 15% of them counted one time only. Jointly, the top ten make up roughly a fifth of the sample. The sequenced sample was blood. The receptor set was obtained from a woman in her sixties or seventies with Graves' ophthalmopathy.

This clonotype was seen many times. The chain has TRBV30 and TRBJ1-5, with D possibly TRBD1 on 5 matching bases. Trimming took off 0 bases at V and 2 bases at J, with 14 bases between the two ends. The CDR3 extends over 16 amino acids. Germline V gene sequence: CDR1 GTSNPN, CDR2 SVGIG (reference sequence). CDR3 amino acids: CAWSVERGRGNQPQHF. As DNA, the CDR3 is TGTGCCTGGAGTGTAGAAAGGGGCCGAGGCAATCAGCCCCAGCATTTT.

The rearrangement links TRBV6-1 to TRBJ2-3; D perhaps matches TRBD1 (5 bases). This CDR3 has 17 amino acids. Trimming pared 0 bases from V and 0 bases from J, leaving 13 bases between. Germline lookup yields CDR1 MNHNS and CDR2 SASEGT. CDR3 region: CASSEAWGSPSTDTQYF. DNA for the CDR3: TGTGCCAGCAGTGAAGCTTGGGGCAGCCCTAGCACAGATACGCAGTATTTT.

This clonotype was seen repeatedly, ten times or more. The CDR3 loop is CATSDPDRAPNTGELFF. The CDR3 region has the DNA TGTGCCACCAGTGACCCCGACAGAGCTCCGAACACCGGGGAGCTGTTTTTT. This chain links TRBV24-1 with TRBJ2-2; tentative D call: TRBD1 (5 bases). Germline assignment: CDR1 KGHDR and CDR2 SFDVKD. This CDR3 region has 17 residues. V dropped 4 bases and J dropped 0 bases, with 14 bases sitting between them.

This chain uses TRBV6-1 with TRBJ1-2; D remains unclear. Trimming shortened V by 6 bases and J by 5 bases, and 13 bases separated the two germline ends. Per germline, CDR1 MNHNS and CDR2 SASEGT. CDR3 size: 13 residues. CDR3 residues: CASSRGPLYGYTF. DNA for the CDR3: TGTGCCAGCAGCCGTGGGCCTTTATATGGCTACACCTTC.

This clonotype was detected only a few times. The chain is built from TRBV14 and TRBJ1-3; D is unresolved. The germline V gene has CDR1 SGHDN and CDR2 FVKESK. The CDR3 spans 16 residues. V dropped 4 bases and J dropped 1 base, with 14 bases sitting between them. CDR3 in amino acids: CASSRAFGKSGNTIYF. CDR3 nucleotides: TGTGCCAGCAGCCGGGCCTTCGGCAAGTCTGGAAACACCATATATTTT.

This clonotype was observed many times. This sequence joins TRBV6-5 and TRBJ2-7; D possibly matches TRBD1 or TRBD2 (6 bases each). The V end was cut by 3 bases, the J end by 4 bases, with 13 bases between. CDR1 is MNHEY and CDR2 is SVGAGI in the germline V gene. This CDR3 is 14 amino acids long. CDR3 sequence: CASSYEGGRYEQYF. In DNA form, the CDR3 reads TGTGCCAGCAGTTATGAGGGGGGTAGATACGAGCAGTACTTC.

This clonotype was seen at least ten times. CDR3 residues: CSVDPGFGEQYF. CDR3 nucleotide sequence: TGCAGCGTTGATCCTGGGTTCGGAGAGCAGTACTTC. This chain uses TRBV29-1 with TRBJ2-7; D not resolved. Trimming left V 3 bases short and J 7 bases short, with 13 bases between. Germline V CDR1 and CDR2: SQVTM, ANQGSEA. The CDR3 loop spans 12 amino acids.

This clonotype was found many times. This sequence joins TRBV20-1 and TRBJ2-1; TRBD2 aligns across 10 bases. Germline CDR1 is DFQATT and CDR2 is SNEGSKA (reference sequence). The CDR3 loop spans 15 amino acids. As DNA, the CDR3 is TGCTCCGGTTTCGTAGCGGGAGGCTCCTACAATGAGCAGTTCTTC. It yields the protein CSGFVAGGSYNEQFF.